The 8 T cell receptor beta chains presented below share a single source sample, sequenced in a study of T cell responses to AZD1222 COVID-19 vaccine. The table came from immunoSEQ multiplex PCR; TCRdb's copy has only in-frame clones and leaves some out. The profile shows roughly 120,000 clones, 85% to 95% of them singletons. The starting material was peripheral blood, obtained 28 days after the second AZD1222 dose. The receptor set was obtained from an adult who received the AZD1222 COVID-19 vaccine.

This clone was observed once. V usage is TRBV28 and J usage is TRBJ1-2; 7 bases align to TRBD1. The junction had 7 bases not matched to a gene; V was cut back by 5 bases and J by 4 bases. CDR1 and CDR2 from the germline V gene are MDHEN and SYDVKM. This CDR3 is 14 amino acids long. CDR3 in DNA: TGTGCCAGCAGTCCCGGGACAGCACGCTATGGCTACACCTTC. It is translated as CASSPGTARYGYTF.

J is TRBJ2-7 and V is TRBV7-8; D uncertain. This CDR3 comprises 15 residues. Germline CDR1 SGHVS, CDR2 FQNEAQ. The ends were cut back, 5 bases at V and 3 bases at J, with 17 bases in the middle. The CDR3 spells CASSPPKEQIYEQYF. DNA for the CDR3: TGTGCCAGCAGCCCCCCTAAGGAACAAATCTACGAGCAGTACTTC.

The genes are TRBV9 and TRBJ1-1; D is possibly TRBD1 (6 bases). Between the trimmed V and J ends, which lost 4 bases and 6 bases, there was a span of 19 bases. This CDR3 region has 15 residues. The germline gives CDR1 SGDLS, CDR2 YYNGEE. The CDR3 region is CASSPSRQGSAEAFF. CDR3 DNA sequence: TGTGCCAGCAGCCCTTCACGGCAGGGGAGCGCTGAAGCTTTCTTT.

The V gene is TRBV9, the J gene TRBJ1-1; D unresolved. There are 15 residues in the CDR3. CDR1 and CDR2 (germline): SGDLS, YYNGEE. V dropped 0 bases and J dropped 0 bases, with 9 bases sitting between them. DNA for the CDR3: TGTGCCAGCAGCGTAGACACCACGATGAACACTGAAGCTTTCTTT. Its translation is CASSVDTTMNTEAFF.

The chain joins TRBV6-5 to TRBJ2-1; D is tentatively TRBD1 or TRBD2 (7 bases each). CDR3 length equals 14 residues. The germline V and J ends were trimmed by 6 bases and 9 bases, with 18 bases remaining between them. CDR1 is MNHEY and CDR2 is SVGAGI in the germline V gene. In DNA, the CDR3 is TGTGCCAGCAGCCCAGGACTAGGGGGCGGTGAGCAGTTCTTC. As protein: CASSPGLGGGEQFF.

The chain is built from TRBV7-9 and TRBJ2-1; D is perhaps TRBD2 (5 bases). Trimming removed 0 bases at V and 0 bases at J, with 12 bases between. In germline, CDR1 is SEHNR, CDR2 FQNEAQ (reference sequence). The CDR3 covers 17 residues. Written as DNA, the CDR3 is TGTGCCAGCAGCTTAGCGGGAGCGTCATCCTCCTACAATGAGCAGTTCTTC. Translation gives CASSLAGASSSYNEQFF.

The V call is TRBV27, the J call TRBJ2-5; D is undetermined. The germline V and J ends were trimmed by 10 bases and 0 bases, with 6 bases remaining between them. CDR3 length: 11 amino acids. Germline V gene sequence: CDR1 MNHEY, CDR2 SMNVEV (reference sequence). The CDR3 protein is CAILYQETQYF. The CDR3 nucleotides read TGTGCCATCCTGTACCAAGAGACCCAGTACTTC.

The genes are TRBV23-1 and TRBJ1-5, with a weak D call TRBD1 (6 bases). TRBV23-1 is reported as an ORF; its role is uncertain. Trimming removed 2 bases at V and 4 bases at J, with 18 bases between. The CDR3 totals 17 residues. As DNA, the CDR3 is TGCGCCAGCAGTCAAGAAGGGCAGGGGTGCTGGAATCAGCCCCAGCATTTT. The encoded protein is CASSQEGQGCWNQPQHF.